This T cell receptor beta chain was sequenced in a study of blood T cell repertoires in COVID-19. Overall study context: The analysed material was cDNA or gDNA that came from T cells, B-cell-depleted T cells, or PBMCs.

As handled by the study authors: Using reference gene primer amplification, nucleated cell counts were estimated. Repertoires were generated with immunoSEQ multiplex PCR, while TCRdb's copy carries only in-frame clones and drops some. V, J and clone size are taken as reported in that table, and D and trimming were inferred from the DNA itself. The sample lists around 240,000 clones; roughly nine tenths were seen once. Points on this clone: Other DNA sequences within the sample encode an identical CDR3.

In germline, CDR1 is SGHRS, CDR2 YFSETQ. V was clipped by 0 bases and J by 5 bases, with 3 bases between them. This CDR3 has 12 residues. This clonotype was obtained from a human donor in a cohort exposed to, infected with or recovered from COVID-19 (not recorded which). The donor label of this sample is uncertain. The chain couples TRBV5-1 to TRBJ2-1, with unresolved D. Sequencing was done on a sample of PBMCs or T cells enriched from blood (not recorded which). The CDR3 sequence: CASSLADNEQFF. The DNA for the CDR3 is TGCGCCAGCAGCTTGGCCGACAATGAGCAGTTCTTC.